These T cell receptor beta chains were read from a single sample in a study of vaccination effects on CD4 cells after COVID-19. Their target antigens are unknown. The repertoire was sequenced with immunoSEQ multiplex PCR; TCRdb's copy has only in-frame clones and lacks some. The sample has some 22,000 clones, roughly three quarters seen once; the top ten hold about 9.1%. The specimen was CD4+ T cells from PBMCs cultured with HCoV-229E spike peptides, collected after COVID-19 vaccination. All receptors derive from a human donor who received a COVID-19 vaccine. The CDR3 runs from the conserved cysteine through the conserved F or W. The order of the fields is CDR3 protein, CDR3 DNA, D gene, J gene, V gene, clone size. A D gene is named only where the DNA matches it firmly. Only part of the rows carry a size: once, few, many, or a class if the clone is expanded.

cdr3_aa: CASSSQAVSPLHF; cdr3_nt: TGTGCCAGCAGCTCTCAAGCGGTGTCACCCCTCCACTTT; d_call: .; j_call: TRBJ1-6; v_call: TRBV11-2; clone_size: .
cdr3_aa: CASTQGQYMNTEAFF; cdr3_nt: TGTGCCAGCACCCAGGGGCAGTACATGAACACTGAAGCTTTCTTT; d_call: .; j_call: TRBJ1-1; v_call: TRBV7-6; clone_size: few
cdr3_aa: CATSDWKDNEQFF; cdr3_nt: TGTGCCACCAGTGATTGGAAGGACAATGAGCAGTTCTTC; d_call: .; j_call: TRBJ2-1; v_call: TRBV24-1; clone_size: .
cdr3_aa: CASGLLAGGPDEQFF; cdr3_nt: TGTGCCAGCGGCCTACTAGCGGGAGGGCCGGATGAGCAGTTCTTC; d_call: TRBD2; j_call: TRBJ2-1; v_call: TRBV27; clone_size: .
cdr3_aa: CASSPRLGGDTQYF; cdr3_nt: TGTGCCAGCAGTCCCAGACTAGGAGGAGATACGCAGTATTTT; d_call: .; j_call: TRBJ2-3; v_call: TRBV6-2/TRBV6-3; clone_size: few
cdr3_aa: CASTRVSQVGKGYTF; cdr3_nt: TGTGCCAGCACGAGGGTTTCGCAGGTCGGGAAAGGCTACACCTTC; d_call: .; j_call: TRBJ1-2; v_call: TRBV13; clone_size: few
cdr3_aa: CASSSPDSTDTQYF; cdr3_nt: TGCGCCAGCAGCTCACCGGACTCCACAGATACGCAGTATTTT; d_call: .; j_call: TRBJ2-3; v_call: TRBV5-1; clone_size: few
cdr3_aa: CASSLAGGPYEELFF; cdr3_nt: TGTGCCAGCAGCCTCGCGGGGGGGCCTTATGAGGAGCTGTTTTTT; d_call: TRBD2; j_call: TRBJ2-2; v_call: TRBV5-4; clone_size: .
cdr3_aa: CASSFGQVYGYTF; cdr3_nt: TGTGCCAGCAGCTTCGGACAGGTCTATGGCTACACCTTC; d_call: TRBD1; j_call: TRBJ1-2; v_call: TRBV5-4; clone_size: .
cdr3_aa: CASREQGGTEAFF; cdr3_nt: TGTGCCAGCAGAGAACAGGGTGGCACTGAAGCTTTCTTT; d_call: .; j_call: TRBJ1-1; v_call: TRBV6-4; clone_size: .
cdr3_aa: CASSLSSAGRDTQYF; cdr3_nt: TGTGCCAGCTCCCTCTCTAGCGCCGGTCGAGATACGCAGTATTTT; d_call: .; j_call: TRBJ2-3; v_call: TRBV19; clone_size: .
cdr3_aa: CSVEFAASGNTIYF; cdr3_nt: TGCAGCGTTGAGTTCGCTGCTTCTGGAAACACCATATATTTT; d_call: .; j_call: TRBJ1-3; v_call: TRBV29-1; clone_size: .
cdr3_aa: CATLTRMNTEAFF; cdr3_nt: TGTGCCACGCTTACGCGGATGAACACTGAAGCTTTCTTT; d_call: .; j_call: TRBJ1-1; v_call: TRBV12-3/TRBV12-4; clone_size: .
cdr3_aa: CASRSWTVETQYF; cdr3_nt: TGTGCCAGCAGAAGCTGGACAGTAGAGACCCAGTACTTC; d_call: .; j_call: TRBJ2-5; v_call: TRBV6-5; clone_size: .
cdr3_aa: CATSAPRGLRGYTF; cdr3_nt: TGTGCCACCAGTGCCCCCAGGGGTCTCCGTGGCTACACCTTC; d_call: .; j_call: TRBJ1-2; v_call: TRBV24-1; clone_size: .
cdr3_aa: CASSFGTQIEQFF; cdr3_nt: TGTGCCAGCAGTTTTGGGACCCAGATCGAGCAGTTCTTC; d_call: .; j_call: TRBJ2-1; v_call: TRBV12-3/TRBV12-4; clone_size: .
cdr3_aa: CASSQSPVPTEYF; cdr3_nt: TGTGCCAGCAGCCAAAGCCCAGTCCCAACGGAGTACTTC; d_call: .; j_call: TRBJ2-7; v_call: TRBV3-1/TRBV3-2; clone_size: .
cdr3_aa: CASSFGLTDYEQYF; cdr3_nt: TGCGCCAGCAGCTTCGGACTCACGGACTACGAGCAGTACTTC; d_call: .; j_call: TRBJ2-7; v_call: TRBV5-1; clone_size: .
cdr3_aa: CARRIMLAGGPGELFF; cdr3_nt: TGTGCCAGGAGGATAATGTTAGCGGGAGGGCCCGGGGAGCTGTTTTTT; d_call: TRBD2; j_call: TRBJ2-2; v_call: TRBV27; clone_size: few
cdr3_aa: CATSSGTLTDTQYF; cdr3_nt: TGTGCCACCAGCAGCGGGACACTCACAGATACGCAGTATTTT; d_call: .; j_call: TRBJ2-3; v_call: TRBV15; clone_size: once
cdr3_aa: CASAKNRGAGELFF; cdr3_nt: TGTGCCAGCGCCAAAAACAGGGGCGCCGGGGAGCTGTTTTTT; d_call: TRBD1; j_call: TRBJ2-2; v_call: TRBV6-4; clone_size: .
cdr3_aa: CSVESIQGAYTF; cdr3_nt: TGCAGCGTTGAGTCGATACAGGGGGCCTACACCTTC; d_call: TRBD1; j_call: TRBJ1-2; v_call: TRBV29-1; clone_size: .
cdr3_aa: CASREGHGGYTF; cdr3_nt: TGTGCCAGCAGGGAGGGACATGGAGGCTACACCTTC; d_call: .; j_call: TRBJ1-2; v_call: TRBV12-3/TRBV12-4; clone_size: few
cdr3_aa: CASSFSSGRRNTQYF; cdr3_nt: TGTGCCAGCAGCTTCTCTAGCGGGAGAAGAAATACGCAGTATTTT; d_call: TRBD2; j_call: TRBJ2-3; v_call: TRBV7-9; clone_size: once
cdr3_aa: CASRPGTENSPLHF; cdr3_nt: TGCGCCAGCAGACCCGGGACAGAGAATTCACCCCTCCACTTT; d_call: TRBD1; j_call: TRBJ1-6; v_call: TRBV10-1; clone_size: .
cdr3_aa: CASKDSSYEQYF; cdr3_nt: TGTGCCAGCAAGGACAGTTCCTACGAGCAGTACTTC; d_call: .; j_call: TRBJ2-7; v_call: TRBV2; clone_size: once
cdr3_aa: CASSSNGQGYQYF; cdr3_nt: TGTGCCAGCAGTTCGAATGGTCAGGGATATCAGTACTTC; d_call: .; j_call: TRBJ2-7; v_call: TRBV2; clone_size: .
cdr3_aa: CASSQGGLANTGELFF; cdr3_nt: TGTGCCAGCAGCCAGGGGGGGTTGGCGAACACCGGGGAGCTGTTTTTT; d_call: .; j_call: TRBJ2-2; v_call: TRBV5-4; clone_size: once
cdr3_aa: CASHDRGEQYF; cdr3_nt: TGCGCCAGCCACGACAGAGGCGAGCAGTACTTC; d_call: .; j_call: TRBJ2-7; v_call: TRBV5-1; clone_size: .
cdr3_aa: CASSSPAASNTGELFF; cdr3_nt: TGTGCCAGCAGCTCACCGGCGGCCTCGAACACCGGGGAGCTGTTTTTT; d_call: .; j_call: TRBJ2-2; v_call: TRBV11-2; clone_size: .
cdr3_aa: CASSQSTYEQYF; cdr3_nt: TGTGCCAGCAGCCAAAGTACCTACGAGCAGTACTTC; d_call: .; j_call: TRBJ2-7; v_call: TRBV3-1/TRBV3-2; clone_size: few
cdr3_aa: CASSPGWGALIYEQYF; cdr3_nt: TGCGCCAGCAGCCCAGGGTGGGGGGCCCTTATCTACGAGCAGTACTTC; d_call: .; j_call: TRBJ2-7; v_call: TRBV4-1; clone_size: .
cdr3_aa: CASSLAGTREQYF; cdr3_nt: TGTGCCAGCAGCTTGGCAGGGACGCGGGAGCAGTACTTC; d_call: .; j_call: TRBJ2-7; v_call: TRBV5-6; clone_size: .
cdr3_aa: CASNPQTGAPGKLFF; cdr3_nt: TGTGCCAGTAATCCTCAGACGGGGGCGCCCGGAAAACTGTTTTTT; d_call: .; j_call: TRBJ1-4; v_call: TRBV19; clone_size: .
cdr3_aa: CASSHGGLRRYEQYF; cdr3_nt: TGTGCCAGCAGCCACGGGGGGCTCCGCCGATACGAGCAGTACTTC; d_call: .; j_call: TRBJ2-7; v_call: TRBV7-6; clone_size: few
cdr3_aa: CASSLAGGHEQFF; cdr3_nt: TGTGCCAGCAGCTTAGCGGGGGGACATGAGCAGTTCTTC; d_call: .; j_call: TRBJ2-1; v_call: TRBV7-9; clone_size: .
cdr3_aa: CASSQDNRNNNEQFF; cdr3_nt: TGTGCCAGCAGCCAAGATAACAGAAATAACAATGAGCAGTTCTTC; d_call: .; j_call: TRBJ2-1; v_call: TRBV3-1/TRBV3-2; clone_size: .
cdr3_aa: CASSPQGAYTDTQYF; cdr3_nt: TGTGCCAGCAGCCCCCAGGGGGCCTACACAGATACGCAGTATTTT; d_call: TRBD1; j_call: TRBJ2-3; v_call: TRBV27; clone_size: .
cdr3_aa: CASRTSGSANEQFF; cdr3_nt: TGTGCCAGCAGAACAAGCGGGAGCGCGAATGAGCAGTTCTTC; d_call: TRBD2; j_call: TRBJ2-1; v_call: TRBV3-1/TRBV3-2; clone_size: .
cdr3_aa: CAISDTSRGFEQFF; cdr3_nt: TGTGCCATCAGTGATACCTCTAGGGGATTCGAGCAGTTCTTC; d_call: .; j_call: TRBJ2-1; v_call: TRBV10-3; clone_size: .
cdr3_aa: CASSTNREGYEQYF; cdr3_nt: TGTGCCAGCAGTACAAACAGGGAGGGCTACGAGCAGTACTTC; d_call: .; j_call: TRBJ2-7; v_call: TRBV27; clone_size: .
cdr3_aa: CASSSGLSGNTIYF; cdr3_nt: TGTGCCAGCAGTTCAGGGCTCTCTGGAAACACCATATATTTT; d_call: .; j_call: TRBJ1-3; v_call: TRBV11-2; clone_size: .
cdr3_aa: CASSQGEWLAGALSYEQYF; cdr3_nt: TGCGCCAGCAGCCAAGGGGAATGGCTAGCGGGGGCCCTCTCCTACGAGCAGTACTTC; d_call: TRBD2; j_call: TRBJ2-7; v_call: TRBV4-1; clone_size: .
cdr3_aa: CASSPRALNTEAFF; cdr3_nt: TGTGCCAGCAGTCCGCGGGCCCTGAACACTGAAGCTTTCTTT; d_call: .; j_call: TRBJ1-1; v_call: TRBV27; clone_size: .
cdr3_aa: CACRRTDSNEQFF; cdr3_nt: TGTGCCTGCCGGCGGACGGATAGCAATGAGCAGTTCTTC; d_call: .; j_call: TRBJ2-1; v_call: TRBV7-9; clone_size: .
cdr3_aa: CASSRRLAGDRTDTQYF; cdr3_nt: TGTGCCAGCAGCCGCCGACTAGCGGGGGATCGGACAGATACGCAGTATTTT; d_call: TRBD2; j_call: TRBJ2-3; v_call: TRBV7-2; clone_size: .
cdr3_aa: CASSFRGFSPQETQYF; cdr3_nt: TGTGCCAGCAGCTTTCGCGGCTTTTCCCCTCAAGAGACCCAGTACTTC; d_call: .; j_call: TRBJ2-5; v_call: TRBV11-3; clone_size: .
cdr3_aa: CASSIYGPRTLNTEAFF; cdr3_nt: TGTGCCAGTAGTATATATGGGCCCCGGACACTGAACACTGAAGCTTTCTTT; d_call: .; j_call: TRBJ1-1; v_call: TRBV19; clone_size: .
cdr3_aa: CASSDGDEQFF; cdr3_nt: TGTGCCAGCAGTGACGGCGATGAGCAGTTCTTC; d_call: .; j_call: TRBJ2-1; v_call: TRBV2; clone_size: .
cdr3_aa: CSVEVDRSYEQYF; cdr3_nt: TGCAGCGTTGAAGTGGACAGATCCTACGAGCAGTACTTC; d_call: .; j_call: TRBJ2-7; v_call: TRBV29-1; clone_size: .
cdr3_aa: CASSPRDSPFSGNTIYF; cdr3_nt: TGTGCCAGCAGCCCCCGGGACAGCCCCTTCTCTGGAAACACCATATATTTT; d_call: TRBD1; j_call: TRBJ1-3; v_call: TRBV5-4; clone_size: .
cdr3_aa: CASSTGTGGTWQFF; cdr3_nt: TGTGCCAGCAGCACCGGGACAGGGGGCACTTGGCAGTTCTTC; d_call: TRBD1; j_call: TRBJ2-1; v_call: TRBV6-5; clone_size: .